This passage covers 26 T cell receptor beta chains from one sample sequenced in a study of T cell responses to AZD1222 COVID-19 vaccine. Here immunoSEQ multiplex PCR was the method, and the copy in TCRdb shows in-frame clones only, minus some. The sample has approximately 160,000 clones; about 91% are singletons. This specimen was peripheral blood, taken 28 days after the second AZD1222 dose. The receptor source for this set is an adult who received the AZD1222 COVID-19 vaccine.

The chain employs TRBV27 and TRBJ2-7, with TRBD1 identical over 7 bases. The CDR3 totals 14 residues. Germline lookup yields CDR1 MNHEY and CDR2 SMNVEV (reference sequence). V was clipped by 3 bases and J by 7 bases; unmatched bases: 9. CDR3 nucleotide sequence: TGTGCCAGCAGTTTGGGTCAGGGGGTGGTGGAGCAGTACTTC. This gives the protein CASSLGQGVVEQYF.

The J gene is TRBJ1-1, the V gene TRBV5-1; D perhaps matches TRBD1 (5 bases). The CDR3 consists of 16 residues. V gave up 1 base and J gave up 3 bases, with 16 bases separating them. Germline-derived CDR1 and CDR2 are SGHRS and YFSETQ. The CDR3 is CASSLYAGSMDTEAFF. The CDR3 DNA reads TGCGCCAGCAGCTTGTACGCAGGGTCCATGGACACTGAAGCTTTCTTT.

This chain joins TRBV24-1 and TRBJ2-5; no clear D gene. Germline V gene data show CDR1 as KGHDR and CDR2 as SFDVKD. Trimming shortened V by 4 bases and J by 4 bases, and 15 bases separated the two germline ends. The length of the CDR3 is 15 residues. DNA for the CDR3: TGTGCCACCAGTGACTCCCGGTCCACCGGAGAGACCCAGTACTTC. Amino acid sequence: CATSDSRSTGETQYF.

The chain is built from TRBV5-4 and TRBJ1-2; no reliable D call. The germline V and J ends were trimmed by 0 bases and 4 bases, with 13 bases remaining between them. Germline lookup yields CDR1 SGHNT and CDR2 YYREEE (reference sequence). The length of the CDR3 is 15 residues. CDR3 residues: CASSLELGQTYGYTF. The CDR3 DNA follows: TGTGCCAGCAGCTTGGAGCTCGGCCAGACCTATGGCTACACCTTC.

The chain joins TRBV7-2 to TRBJ1-4; tentatively, D is TRBD1 (6 bases). The CDR3 has 17 amino acids. Germline CDR1 is SGHTA and CDR2 is FQGNSA. V was shortened by 4 bases and J by 5 bases, with 20 bases between the two germline ends. CDR3 bases: TGTGCCAGCAGCTCTTTCCGATCCGGGGGCTTGAATGAAAAACTGTTTTTT. Amino acids: CASSSFRSGGLNEKLFF.

The V call is TRBV30, the J call TRBJ1-5; no clear D. V lost 0 bases and J lost 6, with 9 bases in between. Germline V gene sequence: CDR1 GTSNPN, CDR2 SVGIG (reference sequence). This CDR3 spans 13 amino acids. The CDR3 coding sequence is TGTGCCTGGAGTGTGGAGGGAATTCAGCCCCAGCATTTT. Protein sequence: CAWSVEGIQPQHF.

The chain has TRBV19 and TRBJ1-6; no clear D. V lost 4 bases and J 4 bases, leaving 8 bases between the germline ends. The germline gives CDR1 LNHDA, CDR2 SQIVND (reference sequence). The CDR3 extends over 14 amino acids. CDR3 protein: CASSTHRYNSPLHF. CDR3 DNA: TGTGCCAGTAGTACCCACAGATATAATTCACCCCTCCACTTT.

The chain couples TRBV19 to TRBJ1-2; 10 bases line up with TRBD1. CDR1 is LNHDA and CDR2 is SQIVND in the germline V gene (reference sequence). J lost 7 bases, V lost 4 bases, and 6 bases had no gene match. CDR3 length equals 14 residues. CDR3 region: CASSTRTGGGGYTF. The CDR3 DNA sequence: TGTGCCAGTAGTACCCGGACAGGGGGTGGTGGCTACACCTTC.

This chain uses TRBV5-1 with TRBJ2-3; possibly TRBD2 for D (7 bases). The V and J ends lost 9 bases and 5 bases respectively, with 19 bases between them. Germline assignment: CDR1 SGHRS and CDR2 YFSETQ. This CDR3 comprises 14 residues. The CDR3 bases are TGCGCCACCAACTCGGGGGGCGGGGGAGATACGCAGTATTTT. Translation: CATNSGGGGDTQYF.

The J gene is TRBJ2-7, the V gene TRBV10-1; 12 bases align to TRBD1. V trimming: 2 bases; J trimming: 8 bases; junction bases outside the gene matches: 4. Per the germline V gene, CDR1 is WNHNN and CDR2 is SYGVQD (reference sequence). There are 14 residues in the CDR3. CDR3 sequence (DNA): TGCGCCAGCAGTGAGCCGGGACAGGGGGCAAAGCAGTACTTC. Protein: CASSEPGQGAKQYF.

The J gene is TRBJ1-1, the V gene TRBV29-1, with TRBD1 identical over 8 bases. The CDR3 length is 10 residues. The junction had 2 bases not matched to a gene; V was cut back by 5 bases and J by 9 bases. Per the germline V gene, CDR1 is SQVTM and CDR2 is ANQGSEA. The CDR3 loop reads CSVWTGKAFF. CDR3 nucleotide sequence: TGCAGCGTTTGGACAGGGAAAGCTTTCTTT. Looking up the rest from reference TRBV29-1 and TRBJ1-1 gives the full variable domain: SAVISQKPSRDICQRGTSLTIQCQVDSQVTMMFWYRQQPGQSLTLIATANQGSEATYESGFVIDKFPISRPNLTFSTLTVSNMSPEDSSIYLCSVWTGKAFFGQGTRLTVV.

The rearrangement links TRBV7-2 to TRBJ2-5, with TRBD1 matching over 8 bases. The CDR3 is 13 residues long. The germline V gene encodes CDR1 SGHTA and CDR2 FQGNSA. Germline trimming cut 8 bases from V and 5 bases from J; bases unmatched to any gene: 7. CDR3 nucleotide sequence: TGTGCCAGCCAACAGGGGGGCGGGGAGACCCAGTACTTC. The encoded protein is CASQQGGGETQYF.

Comments on this clone: The junction departs from the called germline gene at one end, perhaps through a read error. This chain joins TRBV2 and TRBJ1-2, with 7 bases fitting TRBD1. Per the germline V gene, CDR1 is SNHLY and CDR2 is FYNNEI. This CDR3 has 13 residues. The DNA of the CDR3 is TGTGCCAGCAGTGAAAAAATCCCGACAGGGTGGGACTTC. It encodes CASSEKIPTGWDF.

The rearrangement links TRBV30 to TRBJ2-7, with D possibly being TRBD1 (6 bases). Trimming pared 0 bases from V and 5 bases from J, leaving 17 bases between. CDR1 and CDR2 (germline): GTSNPN, SVGIG (reference sequence). The CDR3 consists of 15 residues. For the CDR3, the DNA is TGTGCCTGGAGTGTTCAACAGGGAGTTAAAAACGAGCAGTACTTC. Protein product: CAWSVQQGVKNEQYF.

This chain uses TRBV3-1 (or the pseudogene TRBV3-2) with TRBJ1-4; D is possibly TRBD1 (5 bases). The CDR3 is 14 residues long. The germline CDR1 and CDR2 sequences are LGHDT and YNNKEL (reference sequence). The V and J ends lost 1 base and 13 bases respectively, with 16 bases between them. The chain's CDR3 is CASSQGDFSGGLFF. CDR3 DNA: TGTGCCAGCAGCCAAGGTGATTTTAGTGGGGGACTGTTTTTT.

This chain links TRBV4-2 with TRBJ2-3; D unresolved. The CDR3 sequence is 15 residues long. The germline V gene encodes CDR1 LGHNA and CDR2 YNFKEQ. Trimming stripped 4 bases from V and 4 bases from J, with 15 bases between. CDR3 amino acids: CASSLTLVQADTQYF. The CDR3 region has the DNA TGTGCCAGCAGCCTCACCCTAGTGCAGGCAGATACGCAGTATTTT.

CDR3 sequence: CASSVAFNQPQHF. The CDR3 DNA follows: TGTGCCAGCAGTGTGGCTTTCAATCAGCCCCAGCATTTT. The chain couples TRBV6-2 or TRBV6-3 to TRBJ1-5, with D uncertain. The V end was cut by 5 bases, the J end by 3 bases, with 8 bases between. The CDR3 length is 13 residues. In germline, CDR1 is MNHEY, CDR2 SVGEGT.

The V call is TRBV5-1, the J call TRBJ2-7; TRBD1 might be the D (5 bases). This CDR3 has 13 residues. V lost 5 bases, J lost 3 bases, and 12 bases lay in between. Germline loops: CDR1 SGHRS, CDR2 YFSETQ. CDR3 in amino acids: CASSSQGNYEQYF. The DNA for the CDR3 is TGCGCCAGCAGTTCTCAGGGAAACTACGAGCAGTACTTC.

This chain uses TRBV7-2 with TRBJ2-6, with a possible D match to TRBD1 (6 bases). CDR3 length: 17 residues. Germline values: CDR1 SGHTA, CDR2 FQGNSA. V was pared by 4 bases and J by 3 bases, with 16 bases between. Written as DNA, the CDR3 is TGTGCCAGCAGCTCGAGGGCCAGGGGTGGTGGGGCCAACGTCCTGACTTTC. It yields the protein CASSSRARGGGANVLTF.

This clone was seen a single time. The rearrangement uses TRBV5-1 and TRBJ1-2, with D possibly being TRBD1 (5 bases). From germline, CDR1 is SGHRS and CDR2 YFSETQ. This CDR3 has 15 amino acids. The V end was cut by 0 bases, the J end by 11 bases, with 20 bases between. This CDR3 reads CASSLAGTRPALYTF. The CDR3 bases are TGCGCCAGCAGCTTGGCCGGGACTCGCCCAGCACTTTACACCTTC.

With regard to this clone: A read error may account for a junction end that differs from germline. Other DNA sequences in the same sample also yield this CDR3. V and J are TRBV30 and TRBJ1-3, with D tentatively TRBD1 (5 bases). Per the germline V gene, CDR1 is GTSNPN and CDR2 is SVGIG (reference sequence). The CDR3 has 15 amino acids. For the CDR3, the DNA is TGTGCCTGGAGCGCCAATACAGGTGCTGGAAACACTATATATTTT. Translating gives CAWSANTGAGNTIYF.

Here the CDR3 reads CASSVGATNYGYTF. CDR3 bases: TGTGCCAGCAGCGTAGGGGCTACAAACTATGGCTACACCTTC. This chain links TRBV9 with TRBJ1-2; the D is unclear. The CDR3 spans 14 residues. Trimming took 0 bases from V and 2 from J, leaving 8 bases between them. Germline V lookup: CDR1 SGDLS, CDR2 YYNGEE.

This chain joins TRBV27 and TRBJ1-2, with no clear D. Germline CDR1 and CDR2: MNHEY and SMNVEV (reference sequence). V lost 5 bases and J 3 bases, leaving 10 bases between the germline ends. The CDR3 is 13 residues long. CDR3 DNA: TGTGCCAGCAGTCCTAGCGGAGACTATGGCTACACCTTC. It translates to CASSPSGDYGYTF.

V usage is TRBV10-3 and J usage is TRBJ1-1; D uncertain. In germline, CDR1 is ENHRY, CDR2 SYGVKD. CDR3 length equals 14 residues. Trimming shortened V by 3 bases and J by 7 bases, and 15 bases separated the two germline ends. The CDR3 loop reads CAISDLGSVSEAFF. The CDR3 coding sequence is TGTGCCATCAGTGACTTAGGGTCGGTTAGTGAAGCTTTCTTT.

This clone was observed a handful of times. The genes are TRBV5-6 and TRBJ1-2; D not certain. Germline values: CDR1 SGHDT, CDR2 YYEEEE. The V end was cut by 2 bases, the J end by 4 bases, with 18 bases between. The CDR3 loop spans 16 amino acids. The DNA of the CDR3 is TGTGCCAGCAGCTTTGCTGAGGGAGGAGTATTCTATGGCTACACCTTC. Translated: CASSFAEGGVFYGYTF.

This clone has a single count. The J gene is TRBJ2-3, the V gene TRBV7-6; 7 nucleotides line up with TRBD2. Per the germline V gene, CDR1 is SGHVS and CDR2 is FNYEAQ. Trimming cost V 1 base and J 2 bases; bases outside gene matches: 3. The CDR3 sequence is 15 residues long. For the CDR3, the DNA is TGTGCCAGCAGCTTAGTAGCGGGCCCCACAGATACGCAGTATTTT. This sequence encodes CASSLVAGPTDTQYF.